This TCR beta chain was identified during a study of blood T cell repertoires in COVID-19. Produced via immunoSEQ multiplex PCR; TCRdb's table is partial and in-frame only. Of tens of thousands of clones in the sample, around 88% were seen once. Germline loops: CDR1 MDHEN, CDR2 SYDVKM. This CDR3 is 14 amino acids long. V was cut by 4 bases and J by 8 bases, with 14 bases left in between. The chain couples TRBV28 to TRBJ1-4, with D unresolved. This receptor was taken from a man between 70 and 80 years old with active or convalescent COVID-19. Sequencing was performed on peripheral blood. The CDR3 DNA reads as TGTGCCAGCAGTTACAACAGTCTTGAAGAAAAACTGTTTTTT. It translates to CASSYNSLEEKLFF.